The present entry profiles one T cell receptor (beta chain) with its context. This specimen comes from a study of blood T cells in healthy people across ages. PCR was performed a second time for roughly 7 to 12 cycles using a sample-barcoded 5' primer and a J-beta primer mix. Every sample produced at least 2.5 million CDR3-containing paired-end reads. TCRdb analysed the 5' RACE reads with MiXCR anew, one entry per CDR3 protein. The table records almost 1 million distinct CDR3 sequences, approximately 50% of them present only once. CDR3 length: 16 amino acids. The V call is TRBV12-3 or TRBV12-4, the J call TRBJ2-1, with TRBD2 matching over 11 bases. The DNA matches TRBJ2-7 better at its end, which makes the J call doubtful. The sequence derives from a woman in her sixties in good health. Source material: blood. As DNA, the CDR3 is TGTGCCAGCAGTTCAGGGACTAGCGGATCCTACAATGAGCAGTACTTC. Translation gives CASSSGTSGSYNEQYF.